These 27 T cell receptor beta chains were all obtained from the same sample, sequenced in a study of identical twins. TCRdb independently ran MiXCR on the 5' RACE reads; one entry per CDR3 protein. The sample consists of 300,000 to 350,000 distinct CDR3 sequences, over 9% of them appearing once. The data also belong to a second study, concerning yellow fever vaccine responses in identical twins.

What was sequenced was CD8+ T cells sorted from blood. These receptors all come from a woman between 18 and 29 years old in good health.

The rearrangement links TRBV19 to TRBJ1-2; D is perhaps TRBD1 (5 bases). Germline-derived CDR1 and CDR2 are LNHDA and SQIVND (reference sequence). V lost 0 bases and J lost 7, with 15 bases in between. This CDR3 has 15 residues. The CDR3 DNA is TGTGCCAGTAGTATAGATCTGGGGCCACCCCTTGGCTACACCTTC. Translation gives CASSIDLGPPLGYTF.

This clonotype was seen a few times. The chain carries TRBV11-2 and TRBJ2-5; 15 bases align to TRBD2. V lost 5 bases and J lost 2; bases outside the gene matches: 12. Germline CDR1 and CDR2: SGHAT and FQNNGV. The CDR3 spans 19 residues. The CDR3 DNA reads as TGTGCCAGCAGCCTCTCCGGGACTAGCGGGAGGTTAGGGCAAGAGACCCAGTACTTC. Translating it yields CASSLSGTSGRLGQETQYF.

The V call is TRBV13, the J call TRBJ2-1; D gene uncertain. V lost 2 bases and J 8 bases, leaving 7 bases between the germline ends. Germline CDR1 reads PRHDT; CDR2 reads FYEKMQ (reference sequence). CDR3 length equals 12 residues. Here the CDR3 DNA reads TGTGCCAGCAGCTTAAATAGGTATGAGCAGTTCTTC. This gives the protein CASSLNRYEQFF.

The gene calls are TRBV6-2 or TRBV6-3 and TRBJ1-6; D possibly corresponds to TRBD1 (6 bases). The germline V and J ends were trimmed by 5 bases and 6 bases, with 11 bases remaining between them. The CDR3 totals 14 residues. Germline V CDR1 and CDR2: MNHEY, SVGEGT. CDR3 DNA: TGTGCCAGCAGTCAACAGGGTGGTAATTCACCCCTCCACTTT. It encodes CASSQQGGNSPLHF.

The chain is built from TRBV13 and TRBJ1-1; the match to TRBD1 covers 7 bases. V lost 4 bases, J lost 1 base, and 6 bases stayed unmatched. Germline CDR1 PRHDT, CDR2 FYEKMQ (reference sequence). The CDR3 sequence is 15 residues long. The CDR3 DNA sequence: TGTGCCAGCAGCTCCGGGACAGTATCGAACACTGAAGCTTTCTTT. It codes for CASSSGTVSNTEAFF.

This clonotype was observed a handful of times. V gene TRBV29-1 combines with J gene TRBJ2-5; no clear D. V lost 5 bases and J 5 bases, leaving 15 bases between the germline ends. The CDR3 has 13 amino acids. Germline-derived CDR1 and CDR2 are SQVTM and ANQGSEA. The CDR3 region has the DNA TGCAGCGTTCAACCAAGGGCCCGGGAGACCCAGTACTTC. Amino acids: CSVQPRARETQYF. Drawing the rest from reference TRBV29-1 and TRBJ2-5, the complete variable domain is SAVISQKPSRDICQRGTSLTIQCQVDSQVTMMFWYRQQPGQSLTLIATANQGSEATYESGFVIDKFPISRPNLTFSTLTVSNMSPEDSSIYLCSVQPRARETQYFGPGTRLLVL.

Ten or more counts support this clonotype. The rearrangement links TRBV7-9 to TRBJ2-1; 9 nucleotides line up with TRBD1. This CDR3 is 16 amino acids long. Germline V gives CDR1 SEHNR, CDR2 FQNEAQ (reference sequence). Trimming at V came to 1 base and at J to 6 bases, leaving 7 bases not matched to a gene. The CDR3 bases are TGTGCCAGCAGCTTAGGACGATGGGACAGGGTCAATGAGCAGTTCTTC. Translated, it gives CASSLGRWDRVNEQFF.

This clonotype showed up just a few times. The chain carries TRBV6-2 or TRBV6-3 and TRBJ2-7; TRBD2 matches at 7 bases. Trimming at V came to 7 bases and at J to 3 bases, leaving 15 bases not matched to a gene. Germline V gene data show CDR1 as MNHEY and CDR2 as SVGEGT. The CDR3 has 16 residues. DNA for the CDR3: TGTGCCAGCAATCCCCTGGGAGGGTTTTATTTCTACGAGCAGTACTTC. Its translation is CASNPLGGFYFYEQYF.

This clonotype came up many times. This chain connects TRBV5-1 to TRBJ2-1, with 9 bases identical to TRBD2. The trim removed 4 bases at V and 0 bases at J, leaving 11 bases unmatched. Germline CDR1 is SGHRS and CDR2 is YFSETQ. This CDR3 contains 18 residues. CDR3: CASSPGPSGERSYNEQFF. The CDR3 DNA follows: TGCGCCAGCAGCCCCGGGCCTAGCGGGGAACGCTCCTACAATGAGCAGTTCTTC.

The chain uses TRBV7-9 and TRBJ2-2, with D tentatively TRBD1 (6 bases). Germline-derived CDR1 and CDR2 are SEHNR and FQNEAQ (reference sequence). The V end was cut by 5 bases, the J end by 2 bases, with 9 bases between. The CDR3 has 14 residues. The CDR3 loop is CASSRQENTGELFF. The CDR3 DNA is TGTGCCAGCAGCAGACAGGAAAACACCGGGGAGCTGTTTTTT.

The chain uses TRBV20-1 and TRBJ2-1; 10 bases line up with TRBD2. Germline values: CDR1 DFQATT, CDR2 SNEGSKA (reference sequence). This CDR3 region has 15 residues. The CDR3 nucleotides are TGCAGACTAAGCGGGAGGGACAGCTCCTACAATGAGCAGTTCTTC. Translation: CRLSGRDSSYNEQFF.

V gene TRBV28 combines with J gene TRBJ2-5; 7 bases are shared with TRBD2. The CDR3 consists of 16 residues. In germline, CDR1 is MDHEN, CDR2 SYDVKM. The V segment lost 4 bases and the J segment 5 bases; nucleotides outside the gene matches: 13. The CDR3 spells CASSSRRAGEPETQYF. CDR3 bases: TGTGCCAGCAGTTCCCGGAGGGCGGGGGAACCCGAGACCCAGTACTTC.

The chain couples TRBV11-2 to TRBJ2-1, with 10 positions matching TRBD2. This CDR3 is built from 16 residues. The J segment lost 7 bases and the V segment lost 2 bases, leaving 8 bases of the junction unmatched. Looked up from germline, CDR1 is SGHAT and CDR2 is FQNNGV. The CDR3 protein is CASSLTPGLARNEQFF. The CDR3 coding sequence is TGTGCCAGCAGCTTAACGCCGGGACTAGCGCGAAATGAGCAGTTCTTC.

The gene calls are TRBV27 and TRBJ2-2; the D gene is possibly TRBD2 (5 bases). Germline V CDR1 and CDR2: MNHEY, SMNVEV (reference sequence). V gave up 4 bases and J gave up 0 bases, with 15 bases separating them. The CDR3 extends over 17 amino acids. CDR3 in DNA: TGTGCCAGCAGTTCCCCGGGGAGCTATTCGAACACCGGGGAGCTGTTTTTT. Its protein product is CASSSPGSYSNTGELFF.

This clonotype has more than one count but fewer than ten. The CDR3 sequence: CASSPSGGSGSYNEQFF. CDR3 bases: TGTGCCAGCTCACCGTCGGGAGGGTCAGGCTCCTACAATGAGCAGTTCTTC. V and J are TRBV18 and TRBJ2-1; TRBD2 matches 8 bases. CDR1 is KGHSH, CDR2 LQKENI, per germline. The CDR3 is 17 amino acids. Germline trimming cut 3 bases from V and 0 bases from J; bases unmatched to any gene: 7.

The sample holds a few counts of this clonotype. This chain links TRBV11-2 with TRBJ2-1, with 8 bases that match TRBD2. V gave up 1 base and J gave up 9 bases; unmatched junction bases: 11. The germline V gene has CDR1 SGHAT and CDR2 FQNNGV. This CDR3 is 16 amino acids long. The DNA for the CDR3 is TGTGCCAGCAGCTTAGCTTATGAGCGGGAGCTGGTTGAGCAGTTCTTC. This translates into CASSLAYERELVEQFF.

This clonotype has more than one count but fewer than ten. V usage is TRBV4-1 and J usage is TRBJ2-1; 13 bases match TRBD2. V dropped 0 bases and J dropped 7; count of bases not matched to a gene: 3. The germline CDR1 and CDR2 sequences are MGHRA and YSYEKL. This CDR3 comprises 16 residues. CDR3 in amino acids: CASSQEGLAGFNEQFF. The CDR3 bases are TGCGCCAGCAGCCAAGAGGGACTAGCGGGATTTAATGAGCAGTTCTTC.

This clonotype was observed a few times. The chain couples TRBV19 to TRBJ2-2; D unresolved. The CDR3 is 11 residues long. Germline V CDR1 and CDR2: LNHDA, SQIVND (reference sequence). Trimming took off 10 bases at V and 8 bases at J, with 11 bases between the two ends. CDR3 coding DNA: TGTGCCACCTCTCGGCGAGGGGAGCTGTTTTTT. It is translated as CATSRRGELFF.

This clonotype was counted only a few times. This chain joins TRBV4-1 and TRBJ2-1, with 8 bases that match TRBD2. The CDR3 has 18 residues. The germline V gene has CDR1 MGHRA and CDR2 YSYEKL. J gave up 7 bases and V 0 bases, and 14 bases lay outside the gene matches. CDR3 in DNA: TGCGCCAGCAGCCAAGAACGGGTAGCGGGATGGTACAGGAATGAGCAGTTCTTC. It translates to CASSQERVAGWYRNEQFF.

This chain joins TRBV6-2 or TRBV6-3 and TRBJ2-1; D is unclear. The germline V gene has CDR1 MNHEY and CDR2 SVGEGT. The CDR3 spans 15 residues. Trimming cost V 4 bases and J 3 bases, with 13 bases left between them. The chain's CDR3 is CASSFMENGYNEQFF. The CDR3 region has the DNA TGTGCCAGCAGTTTTATGGAGAACGGCTACAATGAGCAGTTCTTC.

V is TRBV20-1 and J is TRBJ2-1; 7 bases are a match to TRBD2. Per the germline V gene, CDR1 is DFQATT and CDR2 is SNEGSKA (reference sequence). The length of the CDR3 is 15 residues. V was pared by 6 bases and J by 2 bases, with 10 bases of the junction left unmatched. This CDR3 is CSALGEGLTYNEQFF. The CDR3 bases are TGCAGTGCCTTGGGGGAGGGCCTCACCTACAATGAGCAGTTCTTC.

This clonotype was detected a few times. The J gene is TRBJ2-1, the V gene TRBV28; a weak D match, TRBD2 (6 bases). V lost 6 bases to trimming and J lost 4 bases, with 19 bases between them. The germline V gene encodes CDR1 MDHEN and CDR2 SYDVKM. The CDR3 runs 16 residues. The CDR3 spells CASSLGLEGPYNEQFF. DNA for the CDR3: TGTGCCAGCAGCCTGGGGTTGGAGGGGCCTTACAATGAGCAGTTCTTC.

This clonotype was seen more than once but under ten times. This sequence joins TRBV6-2 or TRBV6-3 and TRBJ1-5, with D perhaps matching TRBD1 (5 bases). The V and J ends lost 1 base and 1 base respectively, with 23 bases between them. CDR1 MNHEY and CDR2 SVGEGT come from the germline V gene. The CDR3 is 20 amino acids. The CDR3: CASSYFSGEGRGGSNQPQHF. The CDR3 DNA reads as TGTGCCAGCAGTTACTTCTCGGGGGAGGGTAGGGGAGGAAGCAATCAGCCCCAGCATTTT.

The genes are TRBV9 and TRBJ1-2; D may be TRBD1 (6 bases). Germline CDR1 is SGDLS and CDR2 is YYNGEE. The CDR3 runs 19 residues. Between the trimmed V and J ends, which lost 0 bases and 4 bases, there was a span of 25 bases. CDR3 coding DNA: TGTGCCAGCAGCGTAGTATTTTCTACAGGGCAGGGTACGGGCTATGGCTACACCTTC. Amino acid sequence: CASSVVFSTGQGTGYGYTF. Combining the CDR3 with reference TRBV9 and TRBJ1-2 gives the whole variable domain DSGVTQTPKHLITATGQRVTLRCSPRSGDLSVYWYQQSLDQGLQFLIQYYNGEERAKGNILERFSAQQFPDLHSELNLSSLELGDSALYFCASSVVFSTGQGTGYGYTFGSGTRLTVV.

The rearrangement links TRBV4-1 to TRBJ2-3, with 8 bases fitting TRBD2. The V gene end was trimmed by 5 bases and the J gene end by 2 bases; junction bases not matched to a gene: 6. CDR1 and CDR2 from the germline V gene are MGHRA and YSYEKL. The CDR3 has 15 residues. CDR3 loop: CASSASGGTTDTQYF. CDR3 nucleotide sequence: TGCGCCAGCAGCGCGAGCGGGGGTACCACAGATACGCAGTATTTT.

This clonotype was picked up a small number of times. CDR3 sequence: CASSLFDVGKNIQYF. The CDR3 coding sequence is TGTGCCAGCAGTTTATTCGATGTCGGCAAAAACATTCAGTACTTC. This rearrangement joins TRBV28 to TRBJ2-4; no firm D call. The CDR3 totals 15 residues. CDR1 MDHEN and CDR2 SYDVKM come from the germline V gene. V lost 1 base and J lost 3, with 10 bases in between.

The chain recombines TRBV12-3 or TRBV12-4 with TRBJ2-7, with TRBD2 identical over 10 bases. This CDR3 region has 16 residues. The ends lost 3 bases at V and 4 bases at J; junction bases unmatched: 9. The DNA of the CDR3 is TGTGCCAGCAGTTTGCGAGGGCTAGCGGGAGCGTACGAGCAGTACTTC. Protein: CASSLRGLAGAYEQYF.